This paragraph covers one T cell receptor (beta chain) sequence. This sample was included in a study of blood T cell repertoires in COVID-19. Study as a whole: Samples taken during acute and convalescent COVID-19 were collected in the United States, Italy and Spain.

This CDR3 spans 15 amino acids. Germline V gene sequence: CDR1 LNHNV, CDR2 YYDKDF (reference sequence). Trimming took off 0 bases at V and 5 bases at J, with 11 bases between the two ends. In terms of age and location, participants ranged from roughly 18 to 95 years and lived in under 30 US areas. Participant-reported clinical history was the basis for cohort assignment. Libraries were prepared by immunoSEQ multiplex PCR; TCRdb keeps only in-frame clonotypes and omits some of them. The sample consists of some 300,000 clones, roughly 91% of them appearing once. The origin of this receptor is a woman younger than 45 who had recovered from COVID-19. The specimen sequenced was PBMCs or T cells enriched from blood (not recorded which). The chain couples TRBV15 to TRBJ2-1; D unresolved. The CDR3 loop is CATSRDRRANNEQFF. The CDR3, as DNA: TGTGCCACCAGCAGAGATCGGAGAGCTAACAATGAGCAGTTCTTC.